The 19 T cell receptor beta chains reported below all come from one sample, sequenced in a study of CD4 T cells in lung cancer. The assay was immunoSEQ multiplex PCR, and TCRdb's table has in-frame clones only and misses some. The sample lists roughly 4,600 clones, about 67% occurring once. Specimen: lung tumor tissue. These receptors were collected from a man between 60 and 75 years old with non-small cell lung cancer.

The V and J genes are TRBV5-1 and TRBJ2-3; 10 nucleotides agree with TRBD2. CDR3 length equals 15 residues. After removal of 4 bases from V and 0 bases from J, the junction contained 2 bases not matched to a gene. Germline values: CDR1 SGHRS, CDR2 YFSETQ. For the CDR3, the DNA is TGCGCCAGCAGCCCACTAGCGGGGAGCACAGATACGCAGTATTTT. As protein: CASSPLAGSTDTQYF.

V usage is TRBV4-1 and J usage is TRBJ2-2; 7 nucleotides agree with TRBD2. The CDR3 runs to 17 residues. V shed 4 bases and J 0 bases; nucleotides not matched to a gene: 8. Germline CDR1 MGHRA, CDR2 YSYEKL. The CDR3 sequence: CASSPGPGLPNTGELFF. The CDR3 nucleotides read TGCGCCAGCAGCCCGGGTCCGGGACTACCGAACACCGGGGAGCTGTTTTTT.

This clone has more than one count but fewer than ten. This chain links TRBV11-2 with TRBJ2-2, with D possibly TRBD1 on 5 matching bases. Trimming took off 4 bases at V and 0 bases at J, with 9 bases between the two ends. Germline CDR1 reads SGHAT; CDR2 reads FQNNGV. CDR3 size: 15 residues. In DNA form, the CDR3 reads TGTGCCAGCAGCTGGCTGACAGCGAACACCGGGGAGCTGTTTTTT. The encoded protein is CASSWLTANTGELFF.

This chain uses TRBV18 with TRBJ1-1; no clear D gene. V was cut by 3 bases and J by 1 base, with 9 bases left in between. Germline V gives CDR1 KGHSH, CDR2 LQKENI. CDR3 length equals 14 residues. The CDR3 sequence: CASSPILQNTEAFF. The CDR3 DNA sequence: TGTGCCAGCTCACCTATCTTACAGAACACTGAAGCTTTCTTT.

The chain couples TRBV30 to TRBJ1-1; D unresolved. The ends were cut back, 0 bases at V and 6 bases at J, with 5 bases in the middle. Looked up from germline, CDR1 is GTSNPN and CDR2 is SVGIG (reference sequence). This CDR3 is built from 11 residues. In nucleotides, the CDR3 is TGTGCCTGGAGTGTACGAGCTGAAGCTTTCTTT. The encoded protein is CAWSVRAEAFF.

The CDR3 sequence is CASSHYDRGGYTF. The CDR3 DNA reads as TGTGCCAGCAGCCACTACGACAGGGGTGGCTACACCTTC. V usage is TRBV11-2 and J usage is TRBJ1-2; 8 bases are a match to TRBD1. The CDR3 has 13 residues. V dropped 5 bases and J dropped 7; count of bases not matched to a gene: 6. The V gene's germline CDR1 is SGHAT and CDR2 FQNNGV.

The gene calls are TRBV19 and TRBJ1-3, with D hard to call. V lost 5 bases and J 1 base, leaving 12 bases between the germline ends. CDR1 LNHDA and CDR2 SQIVND come from the germline V gene (reference sequence). This CDR3 contains 15 residues. CDR3 in DNA: TGTGCCAGTAGTCTGGACGGAGGATCTGGAAACACCATATATTTT. The encoded protein is CASSLDGGSGNTIYF.

The chain carries TRBV7-9 and TRBJ2-5, with 13 positions matching TRBD2. J was trimmed by 4 bases and V by 4 bases; bases with no gene match: 12. CDR3 length: 18 residues. Germline-derived CDR1 and CDR2 are SEHNR and FQNEAQ (reference sequence). The CDR3 nucleotides are TGTGCCAGCAGCTCTATGTGGGGGACTAGCGGGACAGGAGAGACCCAGTACTTC. This encodes CASSSMWGTSGTGETQYF.

The chain combines TRBV18 with TRBJ1-3; the D gene is possibly TRBD1 (6 bases). This CDR3 comprises 15 residues. Germline loops: CDR1 KGHSH, CDR2 LQKENI. Trimming left V 8 bases short and J 4 bases short, with 18 bases between. The CDR3 reads CASNSQGSGGNTIYF. The CDR3 coding sequence is TGTGCCAGCAATTCACAGGGCTCGGGAGGAAACACCATATATTTT.

This sequence joins TRBV9 and TRBJ2-1, with 11 bases aligning to TRBD2. J lost 7 bases, V lost 4 bases, and 10 bases had no gene match. This CDR3 spans 16 amino acids. Germline CDR1 is SGDLS and CDR2 is YYNGEE. CDR3 DNA sequence: TGTGCCAGCAGCCCCCTTACTAGCGGGAGTAAGAATGAGCAGTTCTTC. Protein: CASSPLTSGSKNEQFF.

A remark on this clone: This same CDR3 is encoded by further DNA sequences in the sample. The chain couples TRBV6-1 to TRBJ2-5, with a possible D match to TRBD2 (6 bases). The CDR3 loop spans 14 amino acids. Between the trimmed V and J ends, which lost 3 bases and 5 bases, there was a span of 13 bases. Germline loops: CDR1 MNHNS, CDR2 SASEGT. The CDR3 DNA sequence: TGTGCCAGCAGTGAGTCTCCGGCGGGGGAGACCCAGTACTTC. Encoded protein: CASSESPAGETQYF.

The chain combines TRBV5-1 with TRBJ2-4, with 7 bases that match TRBD1. The CDR3 runs to 15 residues. CDR1 is SGHRS and CDR2 is YFSETQ in the germline V gene. The junction had 11 bases not matched to a gene; V was cut back by 5 bases and J by 6 bases. The CDR3 bases are TGCGCCAGCAGACGGACAGGACCTTTGCCAAACATTCAGTACTTC. It encodes CASRRTGPLPNIQYF.

The V call is TRBV29-1, the J call TRBJ2-4; 9 bases agree with TRBD1. The germline V gene has CDR1 SQVTM and CDR2 ANQGSEA. CDR3 length: 16 amino acids. The V gene end was trimmed by 0 bases and the J gene end by 5 bases; junction bases not matched to a gene: 8. The CDR3 sequence is CSVEDPDRGEQNIQYF. As DNA, the CDR3 is TGCAGCGTTGAAGATCCGGACAGGGGTGAGCAAAACATTCAGTACTTC.

The chain couples TRBV6-5 to TRBJ1-5, with D possibly TRBD1 on 6 matching bases. Trimming removed 5 bases from V and 6 bases from J, with 14 bases in between. The CDR3 sequence is 14 residues long. The V gene's germline CDR1 is MNHEY and CDR2 SVGAGI. The CDR3 sequence is CASSPDSWGQPQHF. Here the CDR3 DNA reads TGTGCCAGCAGTCCGGACAGCTGGGGTCAGCCCCAGCATTTT.

This chain uses TRBV6-4 with TRBJ2-1, with a weak D call TRBD1 (5 bases). Trimming took off 6 bases at V and 6 bases at J, with 9 bases between the two ends. In germline, CDR1 is MRHNA, CDR2 SNTAGT. The CDR3 contains 12 residues. CDR3 region: CASRPQGNEQFF. In nucleotides, the CDR3 is TGTGCCAGCAGACCCCAGGGCAATGAGCAGTTCTTC.

The chain combines TRBV5-4 with TRBJ2-3, with 11 bases lining up with TRBD1. This CDR3 has 18 amino acids. Germline loops: CDR1 SGHNT, CDR2 YYREEE (reference sequence). J was trimmed by 1 base and V by 4 bases; bases with no gene match: 11. Here the CDR3 DNA reads TGTGCCAGCAGCCCACCCGGACAGGGGGCGGACCGCACAGATACGCAGTATTTT. Its protein product is CASSPPGQGADRTDTQYF.

The rearrangement joins TRBV28 to TRBJ2-3; D may be TRBD1 (6 bases). Germline V CDR1 and CDR2: MDHEN, SYDVKM. The CDR3 consists of 17 residues. V was shortened by 3 bases and J by 0 bases, with 16 bases between the two germline ends. The DNA of the CDR3 is TGTGCCAGCAGTTTTCCGCTCAGGGGCCTTAGCACAGATACGCAGTATTTT. Its protein product is CASSFPLRGLSTDTQYF. Supplemented by reference TRBV28 and TRBJ2-3, the full variable domain reads DVKVTQSSRYLVKRTGEKVFLECVQDMDHENMFWYRQDPGLGLRLIYFSYDVKMKEKGDIPEGYSVSREKKERFSLILESASTNQTSMYLCASSFPLRGLSTDTQYFGPGTRLTVL.

There are a few counts of this clone. V gene TRBV5-1 combines with J gene TRBJ1-2; no firm D call. The CDR3 sequence is 13 residues long. V lost 2 bases, J lost 4 bases, and 9 bases lay in between. Germline V gene sequence: CDR1 SGHRS, CDR2 YFSETQ. CDR3 amino acids: CASSFVGFYGYTF. The CDR3 nucleotides are TGCGCCAGCAGCTTTGTCGGGTTCTATGGCTACACCTTC.

J is TRBJ2-7 and V is TRBV7-8; 7 bases are a match to TRBD1. The CDR3 extends over 14 amino acids. Trimming removed 2 bases from V and 9 bases from J; junction bases left unmatched: 10. Per germline, CDR1 SGHVS and CDR2 FQNEAQ. CDR3 loop: CASSLTGAARAQYF. In nucleotides, the CDR3 is TGTGCCAGCAGCTTAACAGGGGCCGCCCGGGCGCAGTACTTC.